This T cell receptor beta chain was profiled in a study of blood T cell repertoires in COVID-19. Germline assignment: CDR1 SGDLS and CDR2 YYNGEE. With 4 bases removed from V and 4 bases from J, the gap between germline ends came to 12 bases. CDR3 length: 14 residues. Original processing methods: Amplifying reference gene primers gave estimates of nucleated cell counts. Assay used: immunoSEQ multiplex PCR; TCRdb lists only in-frame clones, some missing. V and J calls and clone size come straight from that table; D and trimming were deduced from the DNA. The sample lists more than 200,000 clones; about 86% were seen once. This clone has a single count.

This clonotype originated in a man aged 30 to 39 with active or convalescent COVID-19. The chain combines TRBV9 with TRBJ1-3; no clear D. Sequencing input: peripheral blood. DNA of the CDR3: TGTGCCAGCAGCCCGGAGGGATACGGAAACACCATATATTTT. The encoded protein is CASSPEGYGNTIYF.